Listed below are T cell receptor beta chains from one sample, sequenced in a study of blood T cell repertoires in COVID-19. Data came from immunoSEQ multiplex PCR; TCRdb stores just in-frame clones and leaves some out. Of about 35,000 clones in the sample, over 75% are singletons; the top ten hold 44%. Sequencing was performed on peripheral blood. The receptors were sampled from a human donor in a cohort sampled during active COVID-19. Both conserved end residues are part of each CDR3. Fields, in order: V gene, clone size, J gene, D gene, CDR3 protein, CDR3 DNA. A D gene is named only where the DNA matches it firmly. The size entry is marked missing in some rows and otherwise reads once, few, many or a size class.

v_gene: TRBV4-2
abundance: -
j_gene: TRBJ1-4
d_gene: -
CDR3aa: CASSPDSPARRLFF
CDR3nt: TGTGCCAGCAGCCCGGACAGCCCGGCGAGAAGACTGTTTTTT

v_gene: TRBV7-2
abundance: -
j_gene: TRBJ1-3
d_gene: TRBD1
CDR3aa: CASSLGYRGASGNTIYF
CDR3nt: TGTGCCAGCAGCTTAGGGTACAGGGGGGCCTCTGGAAACACCATATATTTT

v_gene: TRBV9
abundance: -
j_gene: TRBJ2-1
d_gene: TRBD1
CDR3aa: CASSVGTGNNEQFF
CDR3nt: TGTGCCAGCAGCGTAGGGACAGGGAACAATGAGCAGTTCTTC

v_gene: TRBV18
abundance: -
j_gene: TRBJ2-2
d_gene: TRBD1
CDR3aa: CASSPTGQGASGELFF
CDR3nt: TGTGCCAGCTCACCGACCGGACAGGGGGCGTCCGGGGAGCTGTTTTTT

v_gene: TRBV4-1
abundance: -
j_gene: TRBJ2-7
d_gene: -
CDR3aa: CASSPATRVHEQYF
CDR3nt: TGCGCCAGCAGCCCCGCGACCAGGGTCCACGAGCAGTACTTC

v_gene: TRBV7-2
abundance: -
j_gene: TRBJ2-5
d_gene: TRBD2
CDR3aa: CASSPLDGGGQTQYF
CDR3nt: TGTGCCAGCAGCCCACTGGATGGCGGGGGTCAGACCCAGTACTTC

v_gene: TRBV10-3
abundance: -
j_gene: TRBJ1-2
d_gene: -
CDR3aa: CAISEQGPNYGYTF
CDR3nt: TGTGCCATCAGTGAGCAGGGCCCGAACTATGGCTACACCTTC

v_gene: TRBV7-6
abundance: once
j_gene: TRBJ2-7
d_gene: TRBD1
CDR3aa: CASSTQGDPVYEQYF
CDR3nt: TGTGCCAGCAGCACTCAGGGGGACCCTGTCTACGAGCAGTACTTC

v_gene: TRBV9
abundance: -
j_gene: TRBJ1-2
d_gene: TRBD1
CDR3aa: CASSPRGQGGGYTF
CDR3nt: TGTGCCAGCAGCCCAAGGGGACAGGGAGGGGGCTACACCTTC

v_gene: TRBV6-5
abundance: -
j_gene: TRBJ2-1
d_gene: -
CDR3aa: CASNSGSYNEQFF
CDR3nt: TGTGCCAGCAACTCCGGGAGCTACAATGAGCAGTTCTTC

v_gene: TRBV6-5
abundance: -
j_gene: TRBJ1-4
d_gene: -
CDR3aa: CASKKTATNEKLFF
CDR3nt: TGTGCCAGCAAGAAGACAGCAACTAATGAAAAACTGTTTTTT

v_gene: TRBV18
abundance: -
j_gene: TRBJ2-7
d_gene: -
CDR3aa: CASSPSVRNYEQYF
CDR3nt: TGTGCCAGCTCACCCTCGGTAAGAAACTACGAGCAGTACTTC